This T cell receptor (beta chain) was recovered during a study of shared clonotypes between healthy human individuals. The V gene end was trimmed by 8 bases and the J gene end by 10 bases; junction bases not matched to a gene: 16. Germline V gene sequence: CDR1 SGHAT, CDR2 FQNNGV. The CDR3 runs to 15 residues. Assay execution took place at the deep level. Profiling relied on immunoSEQ multiplex PCR, and the TCRdb table lists in-frame clones only, not all of them. Of about 2.4 million clones in the sample, 90% to 95% were seen once. This clone has only one observation. Its antigen is unknown. Overall study results and limits: Sharing across four donors was seen in 4% to 6.5% of naive CD4 clonotypes.

The specimen was naive CD4+ T cells from PBMCs. Indicated subset: CD45RA+ positively selected. The source of this sequence is a man younger than 30 in good health. Some clones in this sample may be carry-over from other donors' samples. The rearrangement uses TRBV11-2 and TRBJ2-1, with 8 bases that match TRBD2. CDR3 nucleotides: TGTGCCAGCGCCCCTGGGGGGAGTGCGGGGGGAGAGCAGTTCTTC. As protein: CASAPGGSAGGEQFF. The full variable domain, in which reference TRBV11-2 and TRBJ2-1 provide the parts outside the CDR3, is EAGVAQSPRYKIIEKRQSVAFWCNPISGHATLYWYQQILGQGPKLLIQFQNNGVVDDSQLPKDRFSAERLKGVDSTLKIQPAKLEDSAVYLCASAPGGSAGGEQFFGPGTRLTVL.